Sample share makes the clone carrying this T cell receptor beta chain medium-sized. What it binds is unknown. Semi-nested PCR with Nested Universal Primer A followed constant-region reverse priming of full-length variable regions. MiXCR, applied by TCRdb to the 5' RACE reads, yields one record per CDR3 protein. Among around 10,000 distinct CDR3 sequences, about 14% were seen once, and the ten largest hold 2.5% to 4%. V gave up 3 bases and J gave up 3 bases; unmatched junction bases: 7. CDR1 is MNHEY, CDR2 SMNVEV, per germline (reference sequence). This CDR3 is built from 17 residues. Study observations and caveats: The TCR gene usage of tumor memory CD4+ T cells clustered together with blood and lymph node memory CD4+ cells and with lymph node naive CD4+ cells.

Treg sorting used a CD4+CD25+CD127-/low gate. Material: Tregs sorted from blood. This receptor was taken from a female donor with breast cancer. This chain links TRBV27 with TRBJ2-1; 11 nucleotides line up with TRBD2. CDR3 amino acids: CASSFSPTSGIYNEQFF. DNA of the CDR3: TGTGCCAGCAGTTTCTCCCCGACTAGCGGGATCTACAATGAGCAGTTCTTC.